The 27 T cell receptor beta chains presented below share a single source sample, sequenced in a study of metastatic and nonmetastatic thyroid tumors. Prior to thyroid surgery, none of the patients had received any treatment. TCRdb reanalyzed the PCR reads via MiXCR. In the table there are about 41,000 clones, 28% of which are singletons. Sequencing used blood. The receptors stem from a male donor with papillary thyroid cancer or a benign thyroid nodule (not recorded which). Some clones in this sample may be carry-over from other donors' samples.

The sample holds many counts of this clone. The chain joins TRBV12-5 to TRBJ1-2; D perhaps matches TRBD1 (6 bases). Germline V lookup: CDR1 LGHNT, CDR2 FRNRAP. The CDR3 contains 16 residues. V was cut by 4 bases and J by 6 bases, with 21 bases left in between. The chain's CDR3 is CASGSPTAYRADGYTF. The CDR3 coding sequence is TGTGCTAGTGGTTCCCCGACCGCATACAGGGCTGATGGCTACACCTTC.

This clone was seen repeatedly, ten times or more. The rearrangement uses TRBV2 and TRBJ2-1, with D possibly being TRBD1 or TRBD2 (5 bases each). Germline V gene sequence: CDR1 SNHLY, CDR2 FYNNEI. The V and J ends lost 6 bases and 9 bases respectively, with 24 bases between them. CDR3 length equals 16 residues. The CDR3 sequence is CASSATEGGQGGEQFF. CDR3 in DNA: TGTGCCAGCAGCGCTACAGAGGGTGGACAAGGCGGTGAGCAGTTCTTC. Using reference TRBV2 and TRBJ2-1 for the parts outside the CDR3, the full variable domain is EPEVTQTPSHQVTQMGQEVILRCVPISNHLYFYWYRQILGQKVEFLVSFYNNEISEKSEIFDDQFSVERPDGSNFTLKIRSTKLEDSAMYFCASSATEGGQGGEQFFGPGTRLTVL.

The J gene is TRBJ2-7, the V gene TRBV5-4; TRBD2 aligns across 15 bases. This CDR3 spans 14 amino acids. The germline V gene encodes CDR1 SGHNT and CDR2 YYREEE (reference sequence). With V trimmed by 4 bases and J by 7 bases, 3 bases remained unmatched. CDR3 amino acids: CASSQGLAGGEQYF. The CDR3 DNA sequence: TGTGCCAGCAGCCAGGGACTAGCGGGAGGTGAGCAGTACTTC.

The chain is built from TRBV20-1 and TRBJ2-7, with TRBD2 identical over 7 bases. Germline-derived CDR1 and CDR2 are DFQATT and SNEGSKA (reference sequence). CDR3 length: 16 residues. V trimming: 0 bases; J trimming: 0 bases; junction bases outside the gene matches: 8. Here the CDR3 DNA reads TGCAGTGCTAGAGATCCTCACGGGAGGAGCTCCTACGAGCAGTACTTC. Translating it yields CSARDPHGRSSYEQYF.

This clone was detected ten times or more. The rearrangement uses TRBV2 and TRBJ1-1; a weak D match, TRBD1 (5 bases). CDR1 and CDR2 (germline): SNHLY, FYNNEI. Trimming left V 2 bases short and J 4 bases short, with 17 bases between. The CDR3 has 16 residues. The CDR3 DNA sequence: TGTGCCAGCAGTGAAACCGGATGGGGGGTCGGCACTGAAGCTTTCTTT. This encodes CASSETGWGVGTEAFF. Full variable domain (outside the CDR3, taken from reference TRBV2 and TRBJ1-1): EPEVTQTPSHQVTQMGQEVILRCVPISNHLYFYWYRQILGQKVEFLVSFYNNEISEKSEIFDDQFSVERPDGSNFTLKIRSTKLEDSAMYFCASSETGWGVGTEAFFGQGTRLTVV.

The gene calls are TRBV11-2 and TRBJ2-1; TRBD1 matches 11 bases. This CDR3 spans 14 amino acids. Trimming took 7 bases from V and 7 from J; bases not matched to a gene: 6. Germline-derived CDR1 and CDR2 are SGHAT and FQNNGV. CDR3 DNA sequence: TGTGCCAGCAAACCGGGACAGGGGGTGAATGAGCAGTTCTTC. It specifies CASKPGQGVNEQFF. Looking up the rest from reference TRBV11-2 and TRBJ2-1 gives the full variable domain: EAGVAQSPRYKIIEKRQSVAFWCNPISGHATLYWYQQILGQGPKLLIQFQNNGVVDDSQLPKDRFSAERLKGVDSTLKIQPAKLEDSAVYLCASKPGQGVNEQFFGPGTRLTVL.

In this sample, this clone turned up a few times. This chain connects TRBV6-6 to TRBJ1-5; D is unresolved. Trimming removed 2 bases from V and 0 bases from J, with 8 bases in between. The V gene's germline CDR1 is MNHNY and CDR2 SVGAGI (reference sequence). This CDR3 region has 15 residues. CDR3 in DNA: TGTGCCAGCAGTTACCGGCGGAATAGCAATCAGCCCCAGCATTTT. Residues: CASSYRRNSNQPQHF.

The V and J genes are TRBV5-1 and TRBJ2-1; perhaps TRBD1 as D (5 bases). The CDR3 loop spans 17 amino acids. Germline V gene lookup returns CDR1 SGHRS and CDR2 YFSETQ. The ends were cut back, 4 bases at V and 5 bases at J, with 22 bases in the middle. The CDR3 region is CASSQKPPDKDHNEQFF. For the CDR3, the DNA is TGCGCCAGCAGCCAGAAACCGCCGGACAAGGACCACAATGAGCAGTTCTTC.

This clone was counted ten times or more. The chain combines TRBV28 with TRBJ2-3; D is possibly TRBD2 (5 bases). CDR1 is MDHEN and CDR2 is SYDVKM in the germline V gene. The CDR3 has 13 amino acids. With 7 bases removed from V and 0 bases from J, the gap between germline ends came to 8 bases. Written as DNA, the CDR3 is TGTGCCAGCACGGACTCCAGCACAGATACGCAGTATTTT. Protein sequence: CASTDSSTDTQYF.

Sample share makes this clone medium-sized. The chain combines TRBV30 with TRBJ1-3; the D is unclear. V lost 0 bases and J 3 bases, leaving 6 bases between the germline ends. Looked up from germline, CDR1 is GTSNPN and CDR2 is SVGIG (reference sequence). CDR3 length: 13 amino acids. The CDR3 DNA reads TGTGCCTGGAGTGTTGAGGGTGGAAACACCATATATTTT. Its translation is CAWSVEGGNTIYF.

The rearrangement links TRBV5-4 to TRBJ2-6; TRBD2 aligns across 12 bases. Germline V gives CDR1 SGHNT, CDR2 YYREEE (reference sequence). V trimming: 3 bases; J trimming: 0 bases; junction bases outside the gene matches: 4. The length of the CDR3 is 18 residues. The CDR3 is CASSWGTSGLSGANVLTF. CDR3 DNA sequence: TGTGCCAGCAGCTGGGGGACTAGCGGGCTCTCTGGGGCCAACGTCCTGACTTTC.

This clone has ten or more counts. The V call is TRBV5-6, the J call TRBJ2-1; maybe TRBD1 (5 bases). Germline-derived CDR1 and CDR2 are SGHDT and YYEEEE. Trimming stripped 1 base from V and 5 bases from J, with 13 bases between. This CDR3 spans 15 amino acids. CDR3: CASSLFPDINNEQFF. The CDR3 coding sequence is TGTGCCAGCAGCTTGTTCCCGGACATAAACAATGAGCAGTTCTTC. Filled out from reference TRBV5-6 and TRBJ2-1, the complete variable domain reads DAGVTQSPTHLIKTRGQQVTLRCSPKSGHDTVSWYQQALGQGPQFIFQYYEEEERQRGNFPDRFSGHQFPNYSSELNVNALLLGDSALYLCASSLFPDINNEQFFGPGTRLTVL.

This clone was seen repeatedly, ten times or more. The CDR3 loop reads CASSFHRGYEQYF. CDR3 DNA: TGTGCCAGCAGCTTCCATCGGGGCTACGAGCAGTACTTC. V and J are TRBV6-1 and TRBJ2-7, with a weak D call TRBD2 (5 bases). Germline V gene lookup returns CDR1 MNHNS and CDR2 SASEGT. V was shortened by 6 bases and J by 3 bases, with 12 bases between the two germline ends. This CDR3 is 13 amino acids long.

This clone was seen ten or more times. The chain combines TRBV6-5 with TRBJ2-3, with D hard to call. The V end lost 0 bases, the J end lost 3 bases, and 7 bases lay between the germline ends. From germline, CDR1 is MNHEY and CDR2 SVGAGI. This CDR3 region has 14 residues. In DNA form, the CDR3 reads TGTGCCAGCAGTTACTCACAGAGGACAGATACGCAGTATTTT. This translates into CASSYSQRTDTQYF.

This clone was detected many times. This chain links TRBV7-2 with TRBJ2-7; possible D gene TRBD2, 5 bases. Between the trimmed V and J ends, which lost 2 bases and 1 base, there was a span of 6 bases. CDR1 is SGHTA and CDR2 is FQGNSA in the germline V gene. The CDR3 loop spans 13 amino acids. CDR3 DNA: TGTGCCAGCAGCTTACCGGGATCCTACGAGCAGTACTTC. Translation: CASSLPGSYEQYF.

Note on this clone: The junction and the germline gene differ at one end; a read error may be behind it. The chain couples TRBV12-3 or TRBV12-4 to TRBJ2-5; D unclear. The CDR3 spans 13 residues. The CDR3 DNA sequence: TGCGCCAGCAGTTCTTACATAAAAGGGACCCAGTACTTC. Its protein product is CASSSYIKGTQYF.

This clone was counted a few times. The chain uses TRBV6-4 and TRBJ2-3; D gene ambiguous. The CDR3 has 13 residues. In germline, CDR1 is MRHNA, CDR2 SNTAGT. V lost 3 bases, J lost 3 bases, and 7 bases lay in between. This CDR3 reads CASSESGTDTQYF. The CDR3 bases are TGTGCCAGCAGTGAGTCCGGGACAGATACGCAGTATTTT.

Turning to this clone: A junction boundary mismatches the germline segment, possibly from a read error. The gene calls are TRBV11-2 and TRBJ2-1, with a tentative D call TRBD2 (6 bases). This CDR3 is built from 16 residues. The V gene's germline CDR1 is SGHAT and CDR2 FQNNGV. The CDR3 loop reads CASSLVRGASVNDQFF. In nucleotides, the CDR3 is TGTGCCAGCAGCTTAGTAAGAGGGGCTAGCGTCAATGATCAGTTCTTC.

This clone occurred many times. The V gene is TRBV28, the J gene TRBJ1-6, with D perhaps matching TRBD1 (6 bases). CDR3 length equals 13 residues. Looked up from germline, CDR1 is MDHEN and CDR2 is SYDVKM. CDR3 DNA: TGTGCTACTGGGAGGGGGAGGGTTTCACCCCTCCACTTT. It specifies CATGRGRVSPLHF. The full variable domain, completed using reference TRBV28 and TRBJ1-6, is DVKVTQSSRYLVKRTGEKVFLECVQDMDHENMFWYRQDPGLGLRLIYFSYDVKMKEKGDIPEGYSVSREKKERFSLILESASTNQTSMYLCATGRGRVSPLHFGNGTRLTVT.

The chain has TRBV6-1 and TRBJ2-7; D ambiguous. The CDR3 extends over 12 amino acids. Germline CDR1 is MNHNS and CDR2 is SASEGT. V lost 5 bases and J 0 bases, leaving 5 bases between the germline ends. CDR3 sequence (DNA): TGTGCCAGCAGTACGGGCTCCTACGAGCAGTACTTC. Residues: CASSTGSYEQYF.

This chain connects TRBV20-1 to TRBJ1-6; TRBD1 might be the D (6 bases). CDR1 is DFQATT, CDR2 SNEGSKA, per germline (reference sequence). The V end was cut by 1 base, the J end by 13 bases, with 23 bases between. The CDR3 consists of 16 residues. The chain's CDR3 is CSARATGGRGPGPLHF. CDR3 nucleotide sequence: TGCAGTGCTAGAGCCACCGGGGGGCGAGGGCCAGGGCCCCTCCACTTT.

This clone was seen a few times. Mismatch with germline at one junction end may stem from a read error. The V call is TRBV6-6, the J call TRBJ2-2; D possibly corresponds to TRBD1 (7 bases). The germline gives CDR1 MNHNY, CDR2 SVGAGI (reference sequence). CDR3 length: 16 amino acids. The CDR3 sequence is CASSYSGQGGPGELFF. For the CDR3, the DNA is TGTGCCAGCAGTTACAGCGGGCAGGGGGGCCCCGGTGAGCTGTTTTTT.

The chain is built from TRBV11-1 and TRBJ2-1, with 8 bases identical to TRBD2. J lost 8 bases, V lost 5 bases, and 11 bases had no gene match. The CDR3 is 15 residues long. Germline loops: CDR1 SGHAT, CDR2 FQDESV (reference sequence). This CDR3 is CASSPGTRGTYEQFF. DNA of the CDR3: TGTGCCAGCAGCCCCGGGACTAGAGGGACCTATGAGCAGTTCTTC.

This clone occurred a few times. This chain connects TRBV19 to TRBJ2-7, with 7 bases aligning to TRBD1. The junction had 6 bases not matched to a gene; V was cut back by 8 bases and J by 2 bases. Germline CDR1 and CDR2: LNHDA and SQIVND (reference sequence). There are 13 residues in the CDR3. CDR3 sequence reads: CASSMTGTYEQYF. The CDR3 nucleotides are TGTGCCAGTTCCATGACAGGGACCTACGAGCAGTACTTC.

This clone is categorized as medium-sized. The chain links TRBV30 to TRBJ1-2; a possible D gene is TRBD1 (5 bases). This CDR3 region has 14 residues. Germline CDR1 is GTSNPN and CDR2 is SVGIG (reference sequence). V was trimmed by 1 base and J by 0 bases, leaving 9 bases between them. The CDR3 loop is CAWSDGAANYGYTF. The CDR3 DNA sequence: TGTGCCTGGAGTGATGGGGCCGCTAACTATGGCTACACCTTC. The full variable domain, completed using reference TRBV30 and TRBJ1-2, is SQTIHQWPATLVQPVGSPLSLECTVEGTSNPNLYWYRQAAGRGLQLLFYSVGIGQISSEVPQNLSASRPQDRQFILSSKKLLLSDSGFYLCAWSDGAANYGYTFGSGTRLTVV.

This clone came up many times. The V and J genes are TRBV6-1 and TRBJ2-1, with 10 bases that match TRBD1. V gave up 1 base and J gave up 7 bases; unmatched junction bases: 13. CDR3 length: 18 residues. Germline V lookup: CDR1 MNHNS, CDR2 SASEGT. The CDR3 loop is CASSEEGAGQGSRNEQFF. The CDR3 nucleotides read TGTGCCAGCAGTGAAGAGGGGGCGGGACAGGGGTCCAGGAATGAGCAGTTCTTC.

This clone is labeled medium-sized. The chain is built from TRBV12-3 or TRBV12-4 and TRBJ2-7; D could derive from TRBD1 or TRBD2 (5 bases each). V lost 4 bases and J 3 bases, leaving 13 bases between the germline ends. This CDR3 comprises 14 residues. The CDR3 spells CASSSSGLDYEQYF. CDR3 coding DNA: TGTGCCAGCAGTTCCTCGGGGCTAGACTACGAGCAGTACTTC.